These 26 T cell receptor beta chains were sequenced from one sample in a study of beta chain features in type 1 diabetes. General study results and limits: In every one of the four CD4+ subsets, TCRB CDR3s were moderately but significantly shorter in Type 1 diabetes patients.

What these receptors recognize is not known. Expressed TCRB transcripts were sequenced after all isolated RNA was converted to cDNA. Assay: immunoSEQ multiplex PCR; the TCRdb copy retains only in-frame clones and omits some. The sample lists roughly 240,000 clones; 24% were seen once. Sequenced sample: naive CD4+ T cells from blood. The receptors were gathered from a woman aged 25 to 39 with type 1 diabetes.

This clone has a handful of counts. The chain recombines TRBV2 with TRBJ2-7; D is possibly TRBD1 (5 bases). Trimming left V 5 bases short and J 3 bases short, with 14 bases between. This CDR3 contains 14 residues. Germline-derived CDR1 and CDR2 are SNHLY and FYNNEI. The DNA for the CDR3 is TGTGCCAGCAGTAGGGCAGGGCAAGACTACGAGCAGTACTTC. Encoded protein: CASSRAGQDYEQYF. Full variable domain (outside the CDR3, taken from reference TRBV2 and TRBJ2-7): EPEVTQTPSHQVTQMGQEVILRCVPISNHLYFYWYRQILGQKVEFLVSFYNNEISEKSEIFDDQFSVERPDGSNFTLKIRSTKLEDSAMYFCASSRAGQDYEQYFGPGTRLTVT.

The chain joins TRBV18 to TRBJ1-2; D is ambiguous. The V and J ends lost 0 bases and 4 bases respectively, with 9 bases between them. The germline V gene has CDR1 KGHSH and CDR2 LQKENI. The CDR3 extends over 14 amino acids. The CDR3 is CASSPPGQFYGYTF. As DNA, the CDR3 is TGTGCCAGCTCACCACCTGGTCAGTTCTATGGCTACACCTTC.

The rearrangement links TRBV29-1 to TRBJ2-1, with 8 positions matching TRBD1. The V gene's germline CDR1 is SQVTM and CDR2 ANQGSEA. The CDR3 totals 17 residues. V was pared by 3 bases and J by 5 bases, with 15 bases of the junction left unmatched. The CDR3, as DNA: TGCAGCGTTGAGGATCCGACAGGGGCACTTTTCAACAATGAGCAGTTCTTC. It specifies CSVEDPTGALFNNEQFF.

This clone was counted a single time. The genes are TRBV9 and TRBJ2-7, with 8 bases aligning to TRBD2. V gave up 0 bases and J gave up 3 bases; unmatched junction bases: 2. This CDR3 contains 14 residues. The V gene's germline CDR1 is SGDLS and CDR2 YYNGEE. The DNA for the CDR3 is TGTGCCAGCAGCGTAGAGCTAGCGGGCTACGAGCAGTACTTC. It specifies CASSVELAGYEQYF. Complete variable domain (other parts from reference TRBV9 and TRBJ2-7): DSGVTQTPKHLITATGQRVTLRCSPRSGDLSVYWYQQSLDQGLQFLIQYYNGEERAKGNILERFSAQQFPDLHSELNLSSLELGDSALYFCASSVELAGYEQYFGPGTRLTVT.

This clone was seen only a few times. The V gene is TRBV29-1, the J gene TRBJ2-3, with D maybe TRBD2 (5 bases). Per germline, CDR1 SQVTM and CDR2 ANQGSEA. The CDR3 is made up of 14 amino acids. Between the trimmed V and J ends, which lost 2 bases and 0 bases, there was a span of 9 bases. Here the CDR3 reads CSVERRTSTDTQYF. CDR3 DNA: TGCAGCGTTGAACGGCGGACTAGCACAGATACGCAGTATTTT.

The genes are TRBV7-3 and TRBJ2-1; perhaps TRBD1 as D (5 bases). The CDR3 has 14 amino acids. Trimming left V 0 bases short and J 9 bases short, with 12 bases between. The germline V gene has CDR1 SGHTA and CDR2 FQGTGA. CDR3 region: CASSLTAGPGEQFF. The CDR3 bases are TGTGCCAGCAGCTTAACGGCAGGGCCGGGTGAGCAGTTCTTC.

The chain couples TRBV7-2 to TRBJ2-3; 7 bases are shared with TRBD2. Germline V gene data show CDR1 as SGHTA and CDR2 as FQGNSA. The CDR3 consists of 13 residues. V gave up 3 bases and J gave up 6 bases; unmatched junction bases: 3. The CDR3 region has the DNA TGTGCCAGCAGCTTTGCGGGAGAGGATACGCAGTATTTT. It yields the protein CASSFAGEDTQYF.

This chain joins TRBV30 and TRBJ2-4; 10 nucleotides line up with TRBD2. The V gene's germline CDR1 is GTSNPN and CDR2 SVGIG (reference sequence). The CDR3 runs to 17 residues. V dropped 0 bases and J dropped 2; count of bases not matched to a gene: 7. DNA for the CDR3: TGTGCCTGGAGTGTACCGGGACTAGCGAGGACCAAAAACATTCAGTACTTC. Its protein product is CAWSVPGLARTKNIQYF.

The chain joins TRBV28 to TRBJ1-4; perhaps TRBD1 as D (6 bases). Germline CDR1 reads MDHEN; CDR2 reads SYDVKM. This CDR3 region has 15 residues. The V end was cut by 4 bases, the J end by 5 bases, with 14 bases between. CDR3 loop: CASSSDQGSNEKLFF. In nucleotides, the CDR3 is TGTGCCAGCAGTTCGGATCAGGGGTCCAATGAAAAACTGTTTTTT.

V usage is TRBV7-6 and J usage is TRBJ2-7, with TRBD1 as a possible D gene (6 bases). The V gene's germline CDR1 is SGHVS and CDR2 FNYEAQ. The V gene lost 5 bases and the J gene lost 3 bases, with 11 bases spanning the gap. The CDR3 covers 13 residues. The CDR3 DNA reads as TGTGCCAGCAGCCACACAGGGAGCTACGAGCAGTACTTC. The encoded protein is CASSHTGSYEQYF.

This clone appeared a few times. The genes are TRBV5-1 and TRBJ2-5; the match to TRBD1 covers 7 bases. The CDR3 runs to 14 residues. J was trimmed by 3 bases and V by 0 bases; bases with no gene match: 2. Looked up from germline, CDR1 is SGHRS and CDR2 is YFSETQ. CDR3 amino acids: CASSLGQGKETQYF. The DNA for the CDR3 is TGCGCCAGCAGCTTGGGACAGGGAAAAGAGACCCAGTACTTC. Full variable domain (rest looked up from reference TRBV5-1 and TRBJ2-5): KAGVTQTPRYLIKTRGQQVTLSCSPISGHRSVSWYQQTPGQGLQFLFEYFSETQRNKGNFPGRFSGRQFSNSRSEMNVSTLELGDSALYLCASSLGQGKETQYFGPGTRLLVL.

This sequence joins TRBV7-2 and TRBJ1-2; 11 bases are a match to TRBD1. J was trimmed by 5 bases and V by 4 bases; bases with no gene match: 3. CDR1 and CDR2 from the germline V gene are SGHTA and FQGNSA. The CDR3 extends over 14 amino acids. The DNA for the CDR3 is TGTGCCAGCAGCTGGGGACAGGGGGGTTATGGCTACACCTTC. Its translation is CASSWGQGGYGYTF.

The chain joins TRBV9 to TRBJ2-3; 12 nucleotides align to TRBD2. Germline CDR1 reads SGDLS; CDR2 reads YYNGEE. The CDR3 spans 16 residues. Trimming at V came to 3 bases and at J to 3 bases, leaving 5 bases not matched to a gene. The CDR3 sequence is CASSASGRARTDTQYF. The DNA of the CDR3 is TGTGCCAGCAGCGCTAGCGGGAGGGCCAGGACAGATACGCAGTATTTT.

This clone was found a few times. The rearrangement uses TRBV9 and TRBJ2-1; TRBD2 matches 9 bases. The CDR3 loop spans 17 amino acids. V was clipped by 4 bases and J by 12 bases; unmatched bases: 20. Germline V gene sequence: CDR1 SGDLS, CDR2 YYNGEE. CDR3 in amino acids: CASSSNKEASGVGVQFF. Here the CDR3 DNA reads TGTGCCAGCAGCTCCAACAAGGAGGCTAGCGGGGTCGGCGTGCAGTTCTTC. Using reference TRBV9 and TRBJ2-1 for the parts outside the CDR3, the full variable domain is DSGVTQTPKHLITATGQRVTLRCSPRSGDLSVYWYQQSLDQGLQFLIQYYNGEERAKGNILERFSAQQFPDLHSELNLSSLELGDSALYFCASSSNKEASGVGVQFFGPGTRLTVL.

J is TRBJ2-5 and V is TRBV29-1; the match to TRBD2 covers 11 bases. CDR1 is SQVTM and CDR2 is ANQGSEA in the germline V gene. This CDR3 is 16 amino acids long. J lost 5 bases, V lost 4 bases, and 12 bases had no gene match. The CDR3 DNA reads TGCAGCGTTGGGGCGGTAGCGGGAGGGCCTGGGGAGACCCAGTACTTC. Translated, it gives CSVGAVAGGPGETQYF.

This chain joins TRBV7-9 and TRBJ2-1; D gene unclear. The CDR3 runs 12 residues. CDR1 SEHNR and CDR2 FQNEAQ come from the germline V gene (reference sequence). V gave up 3 bases and J gave up 8 bases, with 8 bases separating them. CDR3 region: CASSLYDYEQFF. Written as DNA, the CDR3 is TGTGCCAGCAGCTTGTACGACTATGAGCAGTTCTTC.

This clone was detected a few times. The chain combines TRBV7-3 with TRBJ2-2; no firm D call. Trimming took 7 bases from V and 9 from J, leaving 12 bases between them. This CDR3 is built from 12 residues. Germline V gene lookup returns CDR1 SGHTA and CDR2 FQGTGA. The CDR3 spells CASNPVRRELFF. CDR3 bases: TGTGCCAGCAACCCAGTGCGGCGGGAGCTGTTTTTT.

This clone came up a few times. CDR3 sequence reads: CASGTTVGVNEQFF. Here the CDR3 DNA reads TGTGCCAGCGGAACTACCGTCGGAGTCAATGAGCAGTTCTTC. The rearrangement links TRBV11-2 to TRBJ2-1, with D unclear. In germline, CDR1 is SGHAT, CDR2 FQNNGV. CDR3 size: 14 residues. The germline V and J ends were trimmed by 8 bases and 6 bases, with 17 bases remaining between them.

The chain employs TRBV18 and TRBJ2-2, with a weak D call TRBD1 (5 bases). The CDR3 runs to 16 residues. CDR1 is KGHSH and CDR2 is LQKENI in the germline V gene. V was clipped by 1 base and J by 4 bases, with 13 bases between them. The CDR3 loop reads CASSPRDGASTGELFF. The CDR3, as DNA: TGTGCCAGCTCACCACGAGATGGGGCGAGCACCGGGGAGCTGTTTTTT. Looking up the rest from reference TRBV18 and TRBJ2-2 gives the full variable domain: NAGVMQNPRHLVRRRGQEARLRCSPMKGHSHVYWYRQLPEEGLKFMVYLQKENIIDESGMPKERFSAEFPKEGPSILRIQQVVRGDSAAYFCASSPRDGASTGELFFGEGSRLTVL.

V usage is TRBV5-1 and J usage is TRBJ2-1; 7 positions match TRBD2. Losses at the gene ends were 2 bases for V and 3 bases for J; bases not matched to a gene: 2. Germline assignment: CDR1 SGHRS and CDR2 YFSETQ. The CDR3 has 14 amino acids. The CDR3 here is CASSFGTNYNEQFF. CDR3 DNA sequence: TGCGCCAGCAGCTTCGGGACTAACTACAATGAGCAGTTCTTC.

DNA for the CDR3: TGCGCCAGCAGCCAAGAGGGTGTGACAGCCTATGGCTACACCTTC. Amino acids: CASSQEGVTAYGYTF. V gene TRBV4-1 combines with J gene TRBJ1-2; D is perhaps TRBD1 (5 bases). CDR1 and CDR2 (germline): MGHRA, YSYEKL. This CDR3 is built from 15 residues. Trimming took 0 bases from V and 4 from J, leaving 12 bases between them.

This clone was found a few times. This chain joins TRBV5-4 and TRBJ2-4, with D tentatively TRBD1 (5 bases). This CDR3 region has 14 residues. Deletions cut 0 bases from V and 6 bases from J, with 10 bases between. Germline CDR1 reads SGHNT; CDR2 reads YYREEE (reference sequence). The CDR3 DNA is TGTGCCAGCAGCTTGGATGGCAGGGTAAACATTCAGTACTTC. This sequence encodes CASSLDGRVNIQYF. Looking up the rest from reference TRBV5-4 and TRBJ2-4 gives the full variable domain: ETGVTQSPTHLIKTRGQQVTLRCSSQSGHNTVSWYQQALGQGPQFIFQYYREEENGRGNFPPRFSGLQFPNYSSELNVNALELDDSALYLCASSLDGRVNIQYFGAGTRLSVL.

J is TRBJ2-1 and V is TRBV4-1, with D possibly being TRBD1 (6 bases). The V end lost 7 bases, the J end lost 0 bases, and 22 bases lay between the germline ends. This CDR3 region has 18 residues. Germline lookup yields CDR1 MGHRA and CDR2 YSYEKL. The CDR3 nucleotides are TGCGCCAGCACCTCAAGGGTGAGGGGACAAAGCTCCTACAATGAGCAGTTCTTC. It is translated as CASTSRVRGQSSYNEQFF.

This clone was found a few times. CDR3 residues: CASSIASSYEQYF. The CDR3 DNA reads TGTGCCAGCTCAATTGCTAGCTCCTACGAGCAGTACTTC. The chain carries TRBV18 and TRBJ2-7, with D uncertain. CDR1 is KGHSH, CDR2 LQKENI, per germline. V lost 5 bases and J lost 0, with 8 bases in between. This CDR3 contains 13 residues.

This chain uses TRBV11-2 with TRBJ2-1; 9 nucleotides match TRBD2. Germline V lookup: CDR1 SGHAT, CDR2 FQNNGV. J gave up 6 bases and V 3 bases, and 6 bases lay outside the gene matches. The CDR3 consists of 15 residues. The CDR3, as DNA: TGTGCCAGCAGCTTTATAGCGGGAGTTCCCAATGAGCAGTTCTTC. Residues: CASSFIAGVPNEQFF.

The chain joins TRBV19 to TRBJ1-2; D is possibly TRBD1 (6 bases). V shed 6 bases and J shed 7 bases, with 12 bases lying between them. The CDR3 is 12 residues long. CDR1 LNHDA and CDR2 SQIVND come from the germline V gene (reference sequence). The CDR3 coding sequence is TGTGCCAGTAGGGGCCAGGGGTTTGGCTACACCTTC. Translated, it gives CASRGQGFGYTF.